The 22 T cell receptor beta chains below were found in one sample sequenced in a study of shared clonotypes between healthy human individuals. Using immunoSEQ multiplex PCR, the repertoire was profiled, and TCRdb retains in-frame clones only, with some absent. Of roughly 1,000,000 clones detected, more than 75% appear once; the ten largest clones hold about 0.52%. Material for sequencing was memory CD4+ T cells from PBMCs. The subset was: CD45RA-negative fraction. The receptors were gathered from a man between 18 and 35 years old in good health. Some clones in this sample may be carry-over from other donors' samples.

The J gene is TRBJ2-2, the V gene TRBV27; unclear D gene. Trimming pared 6 bases from V and 4 bases from J, leaving 12 bases between. Germline lookup yields CDR1 MNHEY and CDR2 SMNVEV (reference sequence). The CDR3 contains 14 residues. CDR3 amino acids: CASRPILFTGELFF. The CDR3 bases are TGTGCCAGCAGACCTATCCTGTTCACCGGGGAGCTGTTTTTT.

In this sample, this clone turned up a few times. This rearrangement joins TRBV5-4 to TRBJ1-1; 9 bases are a match to TRBD1. The length of the CDR3 is 14 residues. V dropped 3 bases and J dropped 1; count of bases not matched to a gene: 1. CDR1 SGHNT and CDR2 YYREEE come from the germline V gene (reference sequence). Written as DNA, the CDR3 is TGTGCCAGCAGCTGGGGACAGGGGAACACTGAAGCTTTCTTT. Its translation is CASSWGQGNTEAFF.

The gene calls are TRBV5-1 and TRBJ1-6; D call uncertain. Germline lookup yields CDR1 SGHRS and CDR2 YFSETQ. Between the trimmed V and J ends, which lost 2 bases and 10 bases, there was a span of 16 bases. CDR3 length: 15 residues. DNA of the CDR3: TGCGCCAGCAGCTTACGGACGGACCCCGGATCACCCCTCCACTTT. Translating it yields CASSLRTDPGSPLHF.

This clone came up a few times. J is TRBJ2-3 and V is TRBV10-1; 11 bases fit TRBD2. The V and J ends lost 7 bases and 3 bases, in that order; junction bases with no gene match: 9. Germline V gene lookup returns CDR1 WNHNN and CDR2 SYGVQD (reference sequence). CDR3 size: 16 residues. CDR3 region: CASILTPSGRTDTQYF. CDR3 DNA: TGCGCCAGCATACTCACACCTAGCGGGAGGACAGATACGCAGTATTTT.

J is TRBJ2-7 and V is TRBV28; 11 bases align to TRBD1. This CDR3 has 14 amino acids. V shed 10 bases, J shed 3 bases, and the junction held 8 bases outside the gene matches. Germline V lookup: CDR1 MDHEN, CDR2 SYDVKM. The CDR3 coding sequence is TGTGCCATAGGAACCGGGACAGGGGGCTACGAGCAGTACTTC. Translated, it gives CAIGTGTGGYEQYF.

This chain joins TRBV7-2 and TRBJ2-5; D gene unclear. The germline V and J ends were trimmed by 2 bases and 2 bases, with 12 bases remaining between them. Germline-derived CDR1 and CDR2 are SGHTA and FQGNSA. The CDR3 is made up of 15 amino acids. CDR3: CASSLHPGVQETQYF. The CDR3 DNA reads TGTGCCAGCAGCTTACACCCTGGCGTACAAGAGACCCAGTACTTC.

The sample holds a few counts of this clone. Other DNA sequences in the sample encode the same CDR3. The gene calls are TRBV14 and TRBJ2-2; D is unclear. Trimming left V 4 bases short and J 5 bases short, with 8 bases between. The CDR3 has 13 residues. Per the germline V gene, CDR1 is SGHDN and CDR2 is FVKESK. The CDR3: CASSPRVTGELFF. The CDR3 nucleotides read TGTGCCAGCAGCCCTCGGGTGACCGGGGAGCTGTTTTTT.

As for this clone: Within the sample, other DNA sequences also encode this same CDR3. V is TRBV7-9 and J is TRBJ2-1, with D perhaps matching TRBD1 (6 bases). Trimming removed 0 bases from V and 6 bases from J, with 6 bases in between. The CDR3 contains 13 residues. CDR1 SEHNR and CDR2 FQNEAQ come from the germline V gene (reference sequence). This CDR3 is CASSLAGGNEQFF. Written as DNA, the CDR3 is TGTGCCAGCAGCTTAGCAGGGGGCAATGAGCAGTTCTTC.

This clone has just a few counts. The genes are TRBV5-4 and TRBJ2-7, with TRBD2 identical over 13 bases. This CDR3 comprises 16 residues. Germline V lookup: CDR1 SGHNT, CDR2 YYREEE (reference sequence). V lost 4 bases, J lost 3 bases, and 7 bases stayed unmatched. CDR3 sequence reads: CASSAGTSGTLYEQYF. CDR3 coding DNA: TGTGCCAGCAGCGCGGGGACTAGCGGGACACTCTACGAGCAGTACTTC.

Only a few counts were recorded for this clone. The chain has TRBV18 and TRBJ2-1, with 8 positions matching TRBD2. Trimming at V came to 6 bases and at J to 6 bases, leaving 7 bases not matched to a gene. CDR1 is KGHSH and CDR2 is LQKENI in the germline V gene. The length of the CDR3 is 14 residues. CDR3 residues: CASSLGLEGNEQFF. CDR3 in DNA: TGTGCCAGCTCCCTGGGACTAGAAGGCAATGAGCAGTTCTTC. The full variable domain, rest sourced from reference TRBV18 and TRBJ2-1, is NAGVMQNPRHLVRRRGQEARLRCSPMKGHSHVYWYRQLPEEGLKFMVYLQKENIIDESGMPKERFSAEFPKEGPSILRIQQVVRGDSAAYFCASSLGLEGNEQFFGPGTRLTVL.

The chain recombines TRBV7-9 with TRBJ2-3; tentative D call: TRBD2 (5 bases). Per germline, CDR1 SEHNR and CDR2 FQNEAQ (reference sequence). The V and J ends lost 4 bases and 0 bases respectively, with 8 bases between them. The CDR3 totals 14 residues. CDR3 in amino acids: CASSSASSTDTQYF. Written as DNA, the CDR3 is TGTGCCAGCAGCTCTGCTAGCAGCACAGATACGCAGTATTTT.

A word on this clone: In the same sample, other DNA sequences code for this CDR3. The chain is built from TRBV28 and TRBJ1-5; no reliable D call. The CDR3 has 12 amino acids. Germline lookup yields CDR1 MDHEN and CDR2 SYDVKM. V was shortened by 6 bases and J by 4 bases, with 7 bases between the two germline ends. The CDR3 loop is CASRVGNQPQHF. The CDR3 DNA sequence: TGTGCCAGCAGGGTGGGAAATCAGCCCCAGCATTTT.

This chain uses TRBV28 with TRBJ1-2; the D gene is possibly TRBD1 (5 bases). Germline V gene data show CDR1 as MDHEN and CDR2 as SYDVKM. Trimming took off 3 bases at V and 3 bases at J, with 8 bases between the two ends. The CDR3 totals 13 residues. CDR3 loop: CASSLGVDYGYTF. Here the CDR3 DNA reads TGTGCCAGCAGTTTGGGGGTTGACTATGGCTACACCTTC.

This chain uses TRBV7-8 with TRBJ2-3, with D possibly being TRBD1 or TRBD2 (5 bases each). The CDR3 runs 14 residues. From germline, CDR1 is SGHVS and CDR2 FQNEAQ. Deletions cut 4 bases from V and 5 bases from J, with 13 bases between. CDR3 amino acids: CASSYGTVGDTQYF. The CDR3 region has the DNA TGTGCCAGCAGCTACGGGACGGTGGGAGATACGCAGTATTTT.

This chain's CDR3 is CASSELQGLGEKLFF. CDR3 bases: TGTGCCAGCAGTGAATTGCAGGGCTTAGGTGAAAAACTGTTTTTT. The rearrangement uses TRBV6-1 and TRBJ1-4; D possibly corresponds to TRBD1 (5 bases). V lost 2 bases, J lost 7 bases, and 14 bases lay in between. The CDR3 sequence is 15 residues long. Germline CDR1 reads MNHNS; CDR2 reads SASEGT.

CDR3 amino acids: CASSREPGSEQFF. CDR3 nucleotides: TGTGCCAGCAGCCGGGAGCCGGGCAGTGAGCAGTTCTTC. The rearrangement links TRBV5-4 to TRBJ2-1; tentatively, D is TRBD2 (6 bases). From germline, CDR1 is SGHNT and CDR2 YYREEE (reference sequence). CDR3 length: 13 amino acids. Trimming cost V 4 bases and J 9 bases, with 14 bases left between them.

This chain uses TRBV5-4 with TRBJ2-7; 8 bases line up with TRBD1. V lost 2 bases, J lost 3 bases, and 7 bases stayed unmatched. This CDR3 spans 15 amino acids. The germline CDR1 and CDR2 sequences are SGHNT and YYREEE (reference sequence). CDR3 coding DNA: TGTGCCAGCAGCTTCGGTCAGGGGGCCTTCTACGAGCAGTACTTC. It specifies CASSFGQGAFYEQYF.

DNA for the CDR3: TGCGCCAGCAGCTTGGAGGCGGGAGGCCAAGAGACCCAGTACTTC. Translating gives CASSLEAGGQETQYF. This chain connects TRBV5-1 to TRBJ2-5; TRBD2 matches at 8 bases. Unmatched junction bases numbered 2, after V lost 0 bases and J lost 1 base. Germline CDR1 is SGHRS and CDR2 is YFSETQ. This CDR3 contains 15 residues.

The chain recombines TRBV19 with TRBJ1-1, with TRBD1 as a possible D gene (5 bases). Per the germline V gene, CDR1 is LNHDA and CDR2 is SQIVND (reference sequence). Trimming left V 3 bases short and J 5 bases short, with 10 bases between. This CDR3 region has 13 residues. The CDR3: CASSIHGGTEAFF. The CDR3 DNA reads TGTGCCAGTAGTATCCATGGGGGTACTGAAGCTTTCTTT.

The gene calls are TRBV9 and TRBJ2-7; 7 bases map to TRBD1. The V gene end was trimmed by 3 bases and the J gene end by 0 bases; junction bases not matched to a gene: 6. Germline assignment: CDR1 SGDLS and CDR2 YYNGEE. The CDR3 totals 15 residues. CDR3 coding DNA: TGTGCCAGCAGCGCCCGGGACAGATACTCCTACGAGCAGTACTTC. It yields the protein CASSARDRYSYEQYF.

The CDR3 bases are TGTGCCAGCAGTCCCCTCAACCCAGATACGCAGTATTTT. Translating it yields CASSPLNPDTQYF. The J gene is TRBJ2-3, the V gene TRBV28; D call uncertain. The CDR3 spans 13 residues. Per germline, CDR1 MDHEN and CDR2 SYDVKM. Trimming left V 5 bases short and J 4 bases short, with 10 bases between.

Notes on this clone: The same CDR3 arises from other DNA sequences in this sample as well. The chain couples TRBV5-4 to TRBJ2-3; D unclear. The germline CDR1 and CDR2 sequences are SGHNT and YYREEE (reference sequence). The CDR3 loop spans 13 amino acids. The ends were cut back, 0 bases at V and 6 bases at J, with 8 bases in the middle. The CDR3 reads CASSLGPGDTQYF. The CDR3 nucleotides are TGTGCCAGCAGCTTGGGCCCCGGGGATACGCAGTATTTT. Variable domain in full (rest from reference TRBV5-4 and TRBJ2-3): ETGVTQSPTHLIKTRGQQVTLRCSSQSGHNTVSWYQQALGQGPQFIFQYYREEENGRGNFPPRFSGLQFPNYSSELNVNALELDDSALYLCASSLGPGDTQYFGPGTRLTVL.